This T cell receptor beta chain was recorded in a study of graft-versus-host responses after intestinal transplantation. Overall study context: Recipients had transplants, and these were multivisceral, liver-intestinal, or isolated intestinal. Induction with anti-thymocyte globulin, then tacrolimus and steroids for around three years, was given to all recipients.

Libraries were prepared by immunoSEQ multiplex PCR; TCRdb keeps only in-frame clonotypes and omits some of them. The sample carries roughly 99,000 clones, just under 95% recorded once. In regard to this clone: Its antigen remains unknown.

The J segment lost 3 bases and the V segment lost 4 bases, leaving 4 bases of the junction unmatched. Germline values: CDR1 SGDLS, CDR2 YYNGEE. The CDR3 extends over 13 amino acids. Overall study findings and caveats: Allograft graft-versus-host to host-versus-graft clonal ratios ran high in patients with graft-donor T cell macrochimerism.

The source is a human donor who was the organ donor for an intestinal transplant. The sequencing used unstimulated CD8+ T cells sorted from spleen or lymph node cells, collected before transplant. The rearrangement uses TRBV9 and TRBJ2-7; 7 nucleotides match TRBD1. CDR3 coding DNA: TGTGCCAGCAGCAGACAGGGTGGCTACGAGCAGTACTTC. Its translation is CASSRQGGYEQYF.